This T cell receptor beta chain is from a study of T cells in Graves' hyperthyroidism and ophthalmopathy. Study context: Prior to any treatment, at the point of initial diagnosis, peripheral blood was collected. Overall study findings and caveats: Clonotypes that were expanded in thyroid above 0.001 mostly appeared in blood too.

Graves' hyperthyroidism without ophthalmopathy progression within 18 months was termed stable. Patients having uncontrolled infection, another autoimmune disease, pregnancy or lactation were not included. Trimming took 3 bases from V and 1 from J; bases not matched to a gene: 6. The germline gives CDR1 DFQATT, CDR2 SNEGSKA (reference sequence). CDR3 length: 15 amino acids. Amplification yielded TCR beta CDR3 regions, with RNA transcripts as the source. A set of HTBI primers served as the primers for a first-round RT-PCR of the TCR CDR3. TCRdb itself ran the multiplex PCR reads through MiXCR, one entry per CDR3 protein. Counted here are more than 300,000 distinct CDR3 sequences, about 14% occurring once; the ten biggest clones make up 20% to 25%. In this sample, this clonotype turned up a few times. Antigen specificity is unknown.

The chain uses TRBV20-1 and TRBJ2-7; 10 bases fit TRBD1. Sequencing was performed on blood. The clonotype originates from a woman in her 30s with Graves' hyperthyroidism. CDR3 sequence reads: CSASLRTGGSYEQYF. CDR3 coding DNA: TGCAGTGCTAGCCTGAGGACAGGGGGATCCTACGAGCAGTACTTC.